The TCR beta chain under discussion was sequenced for a study of regulatory T cells in long-lasting Graves disease. The CDR3 is made up of 13 amino acids. In germline, CDR1 is MNHEY, CDR2 SMNVEV (reference sequence). V lost 2 bases and J 2 bases, leaving 7 bases between the germline ends. Time point described: newly diagnosed GD, antithyroid drugs for less than 3 months. Following extraction of RNA from PBMCs, that RNA was used to make the TCR library. Sequencing libraries for TCR beta were prepared with iRepertoire HTBI primers and Arm-PCR of CDR3 regions. TCRdb fed the multiplex PCR reads into MiXCR, producing one record per CDR3 protein. The data show approximately 400,000 distinct CDR3 sequences, with less than 20% seen just once and around a fifth held by the top ten. This clonotype occurred many times.

The source is a female donor with Graves disease. The starting material was peripheral blood mononuclear cells (PBMCs), obtained at new diagnosis, from a patient treated with antithyroid drugs. The chain couples TRBV27 to TRBJ2-7; D gene unclear. The CDR3 DNA reads TGTGCCAGCAGTTTAGGCAAGACCTACGAGCAGTACTTC. This gives the protein CASSLGKTYEQYF.